This passage covers 16 T cell receptor beta chains from one sample sequenced in a study of blood T cell repertoires in COVID-19. Generated by immunoSEQ multiplex PCR, the TCRdb table keeps only in-frame clones and is missing some. The data contain tens of thousands of clones, 87% of them singletons. The specimen sequenced was peripheral blood. Receptors were obtained from a male donor with acute or convalescent COVID-19.

The chain has TRBV5-1 and TRBJ1-5; tentative D call: TRBD1 (5 bases). In germline, CDR1 is SGHRS, CDR2 YFSETQ. V gave up 4 bases and J gave up 3 bases, with 14 bases separating them. There are 15 residues in the CDR3. CDR3 coding DNA: TGCGCCAGCAGCCCGGACAACTCAGACAATCAGCCCCAGCATTTT. It is translated as CASSPDNSDNQPQHF.

This clone appeared once. The CDR3 DNA is TGTGCCAGTAGTGCGCGACAGGCGATCGGGAACACTGAAGCTTTCTTT. This sequence encodes CASSARQAIGNTEAFF. The chain links TRBV19 to TRBJ1-1; a weak D match, TRBD1 (6 bases). This CDR3 contains 16 residues. V gave up 5 bases and J gave up 1 base, with 17 bases separating them. The V gene's germline CDR1 is LNHDA and CDR2 SQIVND (reference sequence). Variable domain in full (rest from reference TRBV19 and TRBJ1-1): DGGITQSPKYLFRKEGQNVTLSCEQNLNHDAMYWYRQDPGQGLRLIYYSQIVNDFQKGDIAEGYSVSREKKESFPLTVTSAQKNPTAFYLCASSARQAIGNTEAFFGQGTRLTVV.

The chain is built from TRBV6-2 or TRBV6-3 and TRBJ1-2; 9 bases agree with TRBD1. The V segment lost 0 bases and the J segment 6 bases; nucleotides outside the gene matches: 8. The CDR3 loop spans 16 amino acids. From germline, CDR1 is MNHEY and CDR2 SVGEGT. The CDR3 here is CASSYSGTGRFDGYTF. The DNA of the CDR3 is TGTGCCAGCAGTTACTCCGGGACAGGGCGATTTGATGGCTACACCTTC.

This clone was picked up a small number of times. CDR3 residues: CAWSGGASNQPQHF. CDR3 in DNA: TGTGCCTGGAGTGGTGGGGCTAGCAATCAGCCCCAGCATTTT. The chain couples TRBV30 to TRBJ1-5; TRBD1 might be the D (5 bases). Germline V CDR1 and CDR2: GTSNPN, SVGIG (reference sequence). With 1 base removed from V and 0 bases from J, the gap between germline ends came to 7 bases. The CDR3 is 14 amino acids.

The rearrangement joins TRBV6-6 to TRBJ2-1; the D gene is possibly TRBD2 (5 bases). Trimming took off 8 bases at V and 6 bases at J, with 17 bases between the two ends. CDR1 is MNHNY, CDR2 SVGAGI, per germline (reference sequence). The length of the CDR3 is 14 residues. CDR3 region: CASFTSYGSNEQFF. For the CDR3, the DNA is TGTGCCAGCTTTACTAGTTACGGTTCCAATGAGCAGTTCTTC.

The chain recombines TRBV15 with TRBJ2-5; D may be TRBD2 (6 bases). The CDR3 is 15 residues long. Trimming took off 0 bases at V and 1 base at J, with 9 bases between the two ends. Looked up from germline, CDR1 is LNHNV and CDR2 is YYDKDF (reference sequence). The CDR3 nucleotides are TGTGCCACCAGCAGAGATCTGGGGGGCCAAGAGACCCAGTACTTC. This codes for CATSRDLGGQETQYF.

The rearrangement uses TRBV29-1 and TRBJ1-2, with 9 positions matching TRBD1. Looked up from germline, CDR1 is SQVTM and CDR2 is ANQGSEA. This CDR3 is built from 13 residues. J was trimmed by 8 bases and V by 5 bases; bases with no gene match: 9. CDR3 residues: CSVYQDRGGGYTF. Here the CDR3 DNA reads TGCAGCGTTTACCAGGACAGGGGTGGCGGCTACACCTTC.

The chain uses TRBV18 and TRBJ1-1; 7 nucleotides line up with TRBD1. V was clipped by 5 bases and J by 4 bases; unmatched bases: 4. This CDR3 contains 13 residues. CDR1 and CDR2 (germline): KGHSH, LQKENI. CDR3 DNA: TGTGCCAGCTCAGAGGGACAGCTCACTGAAGCTTTCTTT. Translating it yields CASSEGQLTEAFF.

This clone was counted once. For the CDR3, the DNA is TGTGCCAGCAGCGTAGGAATTGAGGGTTGGGAAAAACTGTTTTTT. It codes for CASSVGIEGWEKLFF. The chain has TRBV9 and TRBJ1-4; D is uncertain. Germline loops: CDR1 SGDLS, CDR2 YYNGEE. This CDR3 has 15 residues. V was pared by 0 bases and J by 8 bases, with 14 bases between.

The CDR3 bases are TGTGCCAGCAGCGTAAGTCCTCCAGGGTTTGGAAACACCATATATTTT. It encodes CASSVSPPGFGNTIYF. The chain couples TRBV9 to TRBJ1-3; a weak D match, TRBD1 (5 bases). The CDR3 covers 16 residues. CDR1 and CDR2 (germline): SGDLS, YYNGEE. Trimming removed 1 base at V and 3 bases at J, with 14 bases between. Full variable domain (outside the CDR3, taken from reference TRBV9 and TRBJ1-3): DSGVTQTPKHLITATGQRVTLRCSPRSGDLSVYWYQQSLDQGLQFLIQYYNGEERAKGNILERFSAQQFPDLHSELNLSSLELGDSALYFCASSVSPPGFGNTIYFGEGSWLTVV.

The chain couples TRBV6-5 to TRBJ2-7, with D perhaps TRBD1 (5 bases). Trimming shortened V by 0 bases and J by 1 base, and 10 bases separated the two germline ends. The CDR3 covers 15 residues. Germline-derived CDR1 and CDR2 are MNHEY and SVGAGI. This CDR3 is CASSYSRTSSYEQYF. As DNA, the CDR3 is TGTGCCAGCAGTTACTCGAGGACATCTTCCTACGAGCAGTACTTC.

The chain has TRBV7-2 and TRBJ2-7, with D uncertain. Between the trimmed V and J ends, which lost 5 bases and 4 bases, there was a span of 12 bases. There are 13 residues in the CDR3. CDR1 and CDR2 from the germline V gene are SGHTA and FQGNSA. The CDR3: CASSPQDRYEQYF. CDR3 in DNA: TGTGCCAGCAGCCCCCAGGATCGGTACGAGCAGTACTTC.

The chain is built from TRBV9 and TRBJ1-6, with TRBD1 identical over 7 bases. CDR3 size: 15 residues. Looked up from germline, CDR1 is SGDLS and CDR2 is YYNGEE. Unmatched junction bases numbered 9, after V lost 4 bases and J lost 8 bases. The CDR3 here is CASSPRTGDYSPLHF. DNA for the CDR3: TGTGCCAGCAGCCCCAGAACAGGGGACTATTCACCCCTCCACTTT.

The J gene is TRBJ2-7, the V gene TRBV2; tentatively, D is TRBD2 (5 bases). The CDR3 totals 12 residues. Trimming stripped 6 bases from V and 7 bases from J, with 13 bases between. The germline gives CDR1 SNHLY, CDR2 FYNNEI. Written as DNA, the CDR3 is TGTGCCAGCAGGGCCGGACTGGGGGAGCAGTACTTC. This gives the protein CASRAGLGEQYF.

A note on this clone: A junction boundary mismatches the germline segment, possibly from a read error. The chain combines TRBV20-1 with TRBJ1-2; 7 bases match TRBD1. This CDR3 contains 11 residues. CDR1 is DFQATT, CDR2 SNEGSKA, per germline (reference sequence). CDR3 sequence (DNA): TGCAGTGCTAGTCTACCGGGACAGCTCTCCTTC. It specifies CSASLPGQLSF.

This chain links TRBV6-5 with TRBJ1-6, with D unresolved. The CDR3 is 13 amino acids. The germline V gene encodes CDR1 MNHEY and CDR2 SVGAGI. V was trimmed by 5 bases and J by 5 bases, leaving 7 bases between them. The CDR3, as DNA: TGTGCCAGCAGTCCGAGGCATAATTCACCCCTCCACTTT. It is translated as CASSPRHNSPLHF.